This note documents a single T cell receptor beta chain sequence. What it recognizes is unknown. The sample comes from a study of blood T cells in healthy people across ages. A second PCR, run for about 7 to 11 cycles, used a sample-barcoded 5' primer plus a J-beta primer mix. Every cDNA was tagged by a template-switch adaptor with 12 random nucleotides. Any given sample supplied a minimum of 3 million CDR3-containing paired-end reads. TCRdb analysed the 5' RACE reads with MiXCR anew, one entry per CDR3 protein. There are 600,000 to 650,000 distinct CDR3 sequences in the sample; roughly three fifths occur only once, and more than 35% lies in the top ten. Study results and caveats: In long-lived donors, naive CD4+ cell counts and diversity exceeded those of aged donors.

The CDR3 length is 14 residues. CDR1 is SNHLY and CDR2 is FYNNEI in the germline V gene. This TCR derives from a man between 60 and 75 years old in good health. Input material: blood. The chain carries TRBV2 and TRBJ2-7, with a weak D call TRBD2 (6 bases). TRBJ2-5 explains the end of the DNA better; the J call may be wrong. Written as DNA, the CDR3 is TGTGCCAGCAGCGCGGGGTTTCCCCAAGAGACCCAGTACTTC. It encodes CASSAGFPQETQYF.